The subject of this entry is one TCR beta chain. This record belongs to a study of cytomegalovirus exposure and HLA in healthy donors. Researchers ran the PCR with 60 Vbeta and 13 Jbeta primers. Profiling relied on immunoSEQ multiplex PCR, and the TCRdb table lists in-frame clones only, not all of them. The sample contains about 160,000 clones, roughly 80% of which appear only once. The CDR3 spans 11 residues. The germline V gene has CDR1 SGHNT and CDR2 YYREEE (reference sequence). Trimming took off 8 bases at V and 5 bases at J, with 8 bases between the two ends. This TCR was recovered from a woman aged 25 to 45 in good health and CMV-seropositive. V gene TRBV5-4 combines with J gene TRBJ2-1; unclear D gene. Sequenced: PBMCs. The CDR3 region is CASTSDNEQFF. The CDR3 DNA reads as TGTGCCAGTACCTCGGACAATGAGCAGTTCTTC.